This T cell receptor beta chain derives from a study of T cells in Graves' hyperthyroidism and ophthalmopathy. Study-level background: Once the initial diagnosis was made, peripheral blood was obtained before any treatment.

CDR1 and CDR2 from the germline V gene are MGHRA and YSYEKL. V lost 0 bases and J lost 6, with 10 bases in between. The CDR3 contains 14 residues. This clonotype was detected many times. Its specificity is not known. General study findings and limits: Blood also carried most thyroid clonotypes expanded above 0.001.

Amplification of TCR beta CDR3 regions used RNA as the template. Using the HTBI primer set, a first-round RT-PCR was run on the TCR CDR3. TCRdb independently ran MiXCR on the multiplex PCR reads; one entry per CDR3 protein. The data hold 500,000 to 750,000 distinct CDR3 sequences, with more than 15% observed a single time. Subjects aged 18 to 65 presented with newly diagnosed hyperthyroidism of less than 2 months' duration. The chain carries TRBV4-1 and TRBJ2-3, with D possibly being TRBD2 (5 bases). The clonotype originates from a woman in her 30s with Graves' hyperthyroidism. Sequenced material: blood. The CDR3 reads CASSQDWAGDTQYF. The CDR3 region has the DNA TGCGCCAGCAGCCAAGATTGGGCGGGCGATACGCAGTATTTT.